This TCR beta chain was recorded in a study of blood T cell repertoires in COVID-19 (TCRdb year 2020). Regarding the research as a whole: The collaborator samples originated in the United States, Italy and Spain and spanned the acute and convalescent phases of COVID-19. HLA class I and class II types, where available, came from metadata supplied by the sample provider rather than from assay-based typing. A de-identified subject ID, COVID-19 status, age in years and sex were almost always included in the sample metadata. Samples came from the ongoing ImmuneRACE study (first 160 participants) plus 1,254 subjects from 6 global collaborators. The material from the prospective study consisted of cDNA or gDNA derived from T cells, B-cell-depleted T cells, or PBMCs. The repertoires were released in a freely available public database meant as a resource for research on the immune response to SARS-CoV-2. Deeply sampled blood TCRbeta repertoires from subjects exposed to, actively infected with, or recovered from COVID-19 were included in the dataset. Study-level results and caveats: The amount of clinical and demographic metadata varied by source and participant and was provided uncurated.

V is clipped by 6 bases and J by 3 bases, and the sequence between their germline boundaries is 16 bases long. The CDR3 runs 15 amino acids, cysteine and phenylalanine included. The only DNA kept is the CDR3, 45 bases in frame from the first base. CDR1 MRHNA and CDR2 SNTAGT were looked up in the germline V gene. With respect to this clone: Its antigen is currently not known. The record has no base qualities; no much larger clone is one base away.

TCRbeta CDR3 regions were amplified from genomic DNA using the immunoSEQ Assay, a bias-controlled multiplex PCR. Turning to the authors' computational methods: Within the assay, amplification of reference gene primers was used to estimate how many nucleated cells each sample contained. To quantify the absolute abundance of each unique TCRbeta CDR3 rearrangement, sequence reads were collapsed and filtered. For each sample, productive Simpson clonality was calculated as the square root of Simpson's diversity index across productive rearrangements. Held by TCRdb, this immuneACCESS table contains in-frame sequences only and omits some clones. Under half of the omission traces to an unresolved V gene where checked; the cause of the rest is unknown. V, J and clone size are taken as reported in that table, and D and trimming were inferred from the DNA itself. The sample table shows nearly 350,000 clones, and 88% are seen once. The top ten hold around 7.9% of the sample.

One collaborating source in Seattle enrolled patients while the patients were actively infected and followed the patients over time throughout the course of disease. The collaborating institutions used their own protocols to collect whole blood in K2EDTA tubes. For TCRbeta analysis, collaborators shipped samples as frozen whole blood, isolated PBMCs, or DNA extracted from either of those sample types. The sequence links TRBV6-4 to TRBJ2-3; no D gene can be assigned with confidence. The receptor comes from a woman aged 70-85 years with COVID-19, enrolled during active disease. Sequenced input: peripheral blood. At the DNA level, the sequence is TGTGCCAGCAGCCCCCCCGGGTGCGAAACAGATACGCAGTATTTT. Its product reads: CASSPPGCETDTQYF.